This T cell receptor beta chain was recovered during a study of neoadjuvant nivolumab and ipilimumab in lung cancer. Turning to the study itself: The combination arm added day-1 ipilimumab 1 mg/kg to nivolumab 3 mg/kg on days 1, 15, 29.

This CDR3 has 14 residues. Germline V gives CDR1 MGHDK, CDR2 SYGVNS. Trimming stripped 4 bases from V and 2 bases from J, with 11 bases between. General study results and limits: From pretherapy to surgery, tumor richness and clonality rose with dual therapy. Compared with tumor-adjacent uninvolved lung, resected tumors showed greater richness and clonality. Higher pretherapy blood TCR richness went with higher resected-tumor richness.

As for this clone: Antigen specificity is unknown.

Assay: immunoSEQ multiplex PCR; the TCRdb copy retains only in-frame clones and omits some. The sample includes over 25,000 clones, 70% to 80% of them seen just once. The sequences come from tumor tissue, collected after neoadjuvant nivolumab, alone or with ipilimumab, at or shortly before surgery. The chain links TRBV25-1 to TRBJ2-5, with D hard to call. The origin of this receptor is an adult with non-small cell lung cancer. CDR3: CASSAMIAQETQYF. The CDR3 coding sequence is TGTGCCAGCAGTGCTATGATAGCACAAGAGACCCAGTACTTC.